Shown below are 7 T cell receptor beta chains from a single sample sequenced in a study of identical twins. TCRdb recomputed calls from the 5' RACE reads with MiXCR, one row per CDR3 protein. The sample shows some 200,000 distinct CDR3 sequences, 6.5% to 8.5% of them seen only once. The same specimen was also included in a second study, on yellow fever vaccine responses in identical twins.

The sequenced sample consisted of memory (CD45RO+) T cells sorted from blood. Every receptor here comes from a woman under 30 in good health.

This clonotype occurred a few times. The genes are TRBV19 and TRBJ2-4; either TRBD1 or TRBD2 may supply D (5 bases each). V lost 7 bases, J lost 8 bases, and 21 bases lay in between. Germline-derived CDR1 and CDR2 are LNHDA and SQIVND (reference sequence). This CDR3 has 15 residues. CDR3 loop: CASTAGTIFSDIQYF. CDR3 nucleotides: TGTGCCAGTACCGCCGGGACCATCTTCTCGGACATTCAGTACTTC.

This clonotype occurred a few times. The chain is built from TRBV6-5 and TRBJ1-3; tentatively, D is TRBD1 (6 bases). The germline gives CDR1 MNHEY, CDR2 SVGAGI. This CDR3 contains 15 residues. V was shortened by 4 bases and J by 0 bases, with 10 bases between the two germline ends. The CDR3 coding sequence is TGTGCCAGCAGTTCGGGGGGCTACTCTGGAAACACCATATATTTT. Translating gives CASSSGGYSGNTIYF.

This clonotype was seen a handful of times. V gene TRBV28 combines with J gene TRBJ1-2; D remains ambiguous. The ends were cut back, 8 bases at V and 0 bases at J, with 16 bases in the middle. This CDR3 comprises 15 residues. In germline, CDR1 is MDHEN, CDR2 SYDVKM. Here the CDR3 DNA reads TGTGCCAGCGGGCCTCGGACGGTCGCTAACTATGGCTACACCTTC. Translated: CASGPRTVANYGYTF.

The genes are TRBV3-1 and TRBJ2-1, with TRBD1 identical over 7 bases. J lost 5 bases, V lost 4 bases, and 8 bases had no gene match. The CDR3 spans 15 residues. Germline V gene data show CDR1 as LGHDT and CDR2 as YNNKEL (reference sequence). CDR3 bases: TGTGCCAGCAGCCCAGGGGGATACGCTCACAATGAGCAGTTCTTC. Protein product: CASSPGGYAHNEQFF.

The chain uses TRBV10-3 and TRBJ2-5, with a possible D match to TRBD2 (6 bases). This CDR3 region has 14 residues. V lost 8 bases to trimming and J lost 5 bases, with 18 bases between them. From germline, CDR1 is ENHRY and CDR2 SYGVKD. This CDR3 is CAIAAGRSLETQYF. The CDR3 nucleotides read TGTGCCATCGCAGCAGGGAGGAGTTTGGAGACCCAGTACTTC.

This clonotype was seen a few times. The rearrangement links TRBV11-2 to TRBJ2-1; 11 nucleotides align to TRBD2. Trimming cost V 7 bases and J 2 bases; bases outside gene matches: 4. There are 15 residues in the CDR3. Germline V gives CDR1 SGHAT, CDR2 FQNNGV. This CDR3 reads CASNLGLAAYNEQFF. The CDR3 DNA is TGTGCCAGCAACTTGGGACTAGCGGCCTACAATGAGCAGTTCTTC.

This clonotype was observed a handful of times. The V gene is TRBV7-2, the J gene TRBJ2-3; D is unresolved. Germline CDR1 reads SGHTA; CDR2 reads FQGNSA. This CDR3 is 16 amino acids long. Trimming cost V 5 bases and J 0 bases, with 15 bases left between them. The CDR3 DNA sequence: TGTGCCAGCAGCCCGAATCGGCAGTCTAGCACAGATACGCAGTATTTT. This sequence encodes CASSPNRQSSTDTQYF.